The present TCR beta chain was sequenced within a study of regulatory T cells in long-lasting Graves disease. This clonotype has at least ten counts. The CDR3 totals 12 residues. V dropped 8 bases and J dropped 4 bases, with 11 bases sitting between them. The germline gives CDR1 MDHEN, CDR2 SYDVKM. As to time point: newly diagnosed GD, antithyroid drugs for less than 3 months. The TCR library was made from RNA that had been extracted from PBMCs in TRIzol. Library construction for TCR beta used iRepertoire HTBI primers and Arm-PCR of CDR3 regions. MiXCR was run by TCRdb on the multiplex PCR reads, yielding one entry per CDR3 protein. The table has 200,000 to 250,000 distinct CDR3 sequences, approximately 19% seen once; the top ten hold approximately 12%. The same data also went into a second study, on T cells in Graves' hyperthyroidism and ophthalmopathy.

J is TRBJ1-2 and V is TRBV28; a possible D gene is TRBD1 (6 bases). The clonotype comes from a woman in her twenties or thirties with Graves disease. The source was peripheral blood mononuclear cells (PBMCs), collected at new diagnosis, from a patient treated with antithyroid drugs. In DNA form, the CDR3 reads TGTGCCAGCCAGACAGGAGGCTATGGCTACACCTTC. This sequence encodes CASQTGGYGYTF.